These 2 T cell receptor beta chains originate from one sample sequenced in a study of shared clonotypes between healthy human individuals. Assay used: immunoSEQ multiplex PCR; TCRdb lists only in-frame clones, some missing. The sample carries around 600,000 clones, approximately 97% recorded once. Specimen: naive CD4+ T cells sorted from blood. Subset: CD45RA+ positively selected. The receptors shown here come from a woman aged 25 to 45 in good health.

The chain joins TRBV28 to TRBJ1-2; possibly TRBD1 for D (6 bases). CDR3 size: 12 residues. CDR1 MDHEN and CDR2 SYDVKM come from the germline V gene. V was clipped by 10 bases and J by 3 bases, with 12 bases between them. CDR3 coding DNA: TGTGCCACCGAGGGGGGCGACTATGGCTACACCTTC. This codes for CATEGGDYGYTF.

The chain has TRBV6-5 and TRBJ1-4, with TRBD1 as a possible D gene (6 bases). The CDR3 has 15 amino acids. V shed 4 bases and J shed 0 bases, with 9 bases lying between them. Per germline, CDR1 MNHEY and CDR2 SVGAGI. The CDR3 DNA sequence: TGTGCCAGCAGTTCCGGACAGACAACTAATGAAAAACTGTTTTTT. Translated: CASSSGQTTNEKLFF.